One T cell receptor (beta chain) is described in this entry. This clone has a handful of counts. The antigen this receptor binds is unknown. One base away there is no much larger clone; base qualities are not given. V is reduced by 4 bases and J by 2 bases, leaving a spacing of 7 bases between them. Taken from cysteine to phenylalanine, the CDR3 has 13 residues. Just the 39-base CDR3 DNA is kept, in frame starting at base 1. Looking up the germline V gene yields CDR1 SGDLS and CDR2 YYNGEE. The data are from a study of blood T cell repertoires in COVID-19 (dated by TCRdb to 2018 to 2021). Some background on the complete study: Collaborator samples came from the United States, Italy and Spain and covered acute and convalescent phases of COVID-19. Samples came from the ongoing ImmuneRACE study (first 160 participants) plus 1,254 subjects from 6 global collaborators. Where available, HLA class I and class II types were taken from metadata supplied by the sample provider and were not determined by assay-based typing. Nearly every sample came with metadata listing a de-identified subject ID, COVID-19 status, age in years and sex. Subjects who had been exposed to COVID-19, were actively infected with it, or had recovered from it provided the deeply sampled blood TCRbeta repertoires that made up the dataset. The repertoires were made available in a free public database intended to serve as a resource for research on the immune response to SARS-CoV-2. The material from the prospective study consisted of cDNA or gDNA derived from T cells, B-cell-depleted T cells, or PBMCs. General findings and caveats noted by the study authors: How much clinical and demographic metadata was included differed by source and by participant, and the metadata was provided uncurated.

TCRbeta CDR3 regions were amplified from genomic DNA by means of the immunoSEQ Assay, a bias-controlled multiplex PCR. Per the authors' processing: Within the assay, amplification of reference gene primers was used to estimate how many nucleated cells each sample contained. To quantify the absolute abundance of each unique TCRbeta CDR3 rearrangement, sequence reads were collapsed and filtered. Productive Simpson clonality was computed per sample as the square root of Simpson's diversity index over productive rearrangements. TCRdb mirrors the immuneACCESS table, restricted to in-frame sequences. Some clones are absent from its copies; in checked studies, under half trace to an unresolved V gene, and the reason for the others is unknown. V and J calls and clone size are those listed in that table; D and trimming were worked out from the DNA. The sample yields some 100,000 clones; 85% were counted once. Around 2% of the sample comes from the top ten.

Whole blood was collected in K2EDTA tubes by collaborating institutions according to the institutions' own protocols. For TCRbeta analysis, collaborators shipped samples as frozen whole blood, isolated PBMCs, or DNA extracted from either of those sample types. The sequenced sample was peripheral blood. This chain joins TRBV9 to TRBJ2-1; TRBD2 is a weak D gene call, 5 bases matching. This TCR derives from a woman in her 70s with active or convalescent COVID-19. The bases are TGTGCCAGCAGCCCACTAGCCTACAATGAGCAGTTCTTC. This sequence encodes CASSPLAYNEQFF.